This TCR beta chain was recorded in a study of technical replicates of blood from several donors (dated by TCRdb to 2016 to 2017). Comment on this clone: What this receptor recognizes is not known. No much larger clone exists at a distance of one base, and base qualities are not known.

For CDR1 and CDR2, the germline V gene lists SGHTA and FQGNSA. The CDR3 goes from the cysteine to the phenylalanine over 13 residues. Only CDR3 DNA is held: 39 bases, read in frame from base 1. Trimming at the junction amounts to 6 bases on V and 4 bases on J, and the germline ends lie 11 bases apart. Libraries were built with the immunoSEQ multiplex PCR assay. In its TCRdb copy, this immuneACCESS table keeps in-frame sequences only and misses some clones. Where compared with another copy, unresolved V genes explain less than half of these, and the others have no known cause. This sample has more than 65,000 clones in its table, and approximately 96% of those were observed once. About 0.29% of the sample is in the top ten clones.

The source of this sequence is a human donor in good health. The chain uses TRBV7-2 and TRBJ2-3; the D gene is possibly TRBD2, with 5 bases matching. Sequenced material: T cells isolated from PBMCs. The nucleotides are TGTGCCAGCAGATTCGGGAACCCAGATACGCAGTATTTT. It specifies CASRFGNPDTQYF.